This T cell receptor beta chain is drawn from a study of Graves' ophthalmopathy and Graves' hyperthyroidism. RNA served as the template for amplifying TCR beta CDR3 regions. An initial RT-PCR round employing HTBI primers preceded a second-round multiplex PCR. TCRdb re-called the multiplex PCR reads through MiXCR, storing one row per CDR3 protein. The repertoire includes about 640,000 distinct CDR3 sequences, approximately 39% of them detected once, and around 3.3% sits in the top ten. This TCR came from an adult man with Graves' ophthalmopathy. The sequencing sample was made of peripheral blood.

The CDR3 bases are TGTGCCAGTGAACAGGGAAGTCGGGAGACCCAGTACTTC. Its protein is CASEQGSRETQYF. The chain joins TRBV2 to TRBJ2-5; tentatively, D is TRBD1 (6 bases). V lost 9 bases and J 5 bases, leaving 16 bases between the germline ends. Germline CDR1 SNHLY, CDR2 FYNNEI. The CDR3 contains 13 residues.